These T cell receptor beta chains were read from a single sample in a study of T cell responses to AZD1222 COVID-19 vaccine. Sequencing used immunoSEQ multiplex PCR; TCRdb keeps in-frame clones, though not all of them. The table shows 90,000 to 150,000 clones, with about 87% occurring only once. The sequenced sample was peripheral blood, obtained on day 0 of AZD1222 vaccination. The receptor source for this set is an adult in good health. CDR3s include the opening cysteine and the closing phenylalanine or tryptophan. D genes are given only for firm matches. Some rows mark clone size as missing; the rest say once, few, many or name a class of expanded clone.

TRBJ1-6 TRBD1 TRBV6-5 NA CASRQDRGNSPLHF TGTGCCAGCAGACAAGACAGGGGGAATTCACCCCTCCACTTT
TRBJ2-7 TRBD1 TRBV30 NA CAWRGQGGSLGEQYF TGTGCCTGGAGGGGACAGGGTGGTTCCTTGGGGGAGCAGTACTTC
TRBJ1-5 NA TRBV2 few CASSVMVGNQPQHF TGTGCCAGCAGTGTCATGGTGGGCAATCAGCCCCAGCATTTT
TRBJ1-1 NA TRBV28 NA CASRLGNTEAFF TGTGCCAGCAGACTGGGGAACACTGAAGCTTTCTTT
TRBJ1-1 TRBD1 TRBV5-6 NA CASNGQGGNTEAFF TGTGCCAGCAACGGACAGGGAGGTAACACTGAAGCTTTCTTT
TRBJ2-5 NA TRBV10-2 once CASSERGREETQYF TGCGCCAGCAGTGAGCGGGGGCGGGAAGAGACCCAGTACTTC
TRBJ1-5 NA TRBV10-3 NA CAINRDGGQPQHF TGTGCCATCAACAGGGACGGAGGTCAGCCCCAGCATTTT
TRBJ2-7 NA TRBV5-1 once CASDGQSSYEQYF TGCGCCAGCGACGGACAGTCCTCCTACGAGCAGTACTTC
TRBJ1-1 NA TRBV6-1 NA CASSDDTYSEAFF TGTGCCAGCAGTGACGACACCTACAGTGAAGCTTTCTTT
TRBJ2-3 NA TRBV6-6 NA CASIHPQGTSTDTQYF TGTGCCAGCATTCACCCCCAGGGGACCAGCACAGATACGCAGTATTTT
TRBJ1-2 NA TRBV28 few CASLPGGDLMARGYTF TGTGCCAGCCTTCCCGGGGGGGACCTTATGGCAAGGGGCTACACCTTC
TRBJ1-2 NA TRBV7-8 once CASSLSRGPAYGYTF TGTGCCAGCAGCTTAAGCCGGGGACCAGCCTATGGCTACACCTTC
TRBJ1-5 TRBD1 TRBV28 NA CASSVGTGGRPQHF TGTGCCAGCAGTGTAGGGACAGGGGGTCGGCCCCAGCATTTT
TRBJ1-4 NA TRBV20-1 NA CSANLNEKLFF TGCAGTGCAAACCTGAATGAAAAACTGTTTTTT
TRBJ1-1 TRBD1 TRBV5-1 NA CASSPRTGNTEAFF TGCGCCAGCAGCCCAAGGACAGGGAACACTGAAGCTTTCTTT
TRBJ2-5 TRBD1 TRBV7-9 NA CASSLPRDSQETQYF TGTGCCAGCAGCTTACCCCGGGACAGCCAAGAGACCCAGTACTTC
TRBJ1-4 NA TRBV24-1 NA CATSDSGLANEKLFF TGTGCCACCAGTGATTCGGGTCTGGCTAATGAAAAACTGTTTTTT